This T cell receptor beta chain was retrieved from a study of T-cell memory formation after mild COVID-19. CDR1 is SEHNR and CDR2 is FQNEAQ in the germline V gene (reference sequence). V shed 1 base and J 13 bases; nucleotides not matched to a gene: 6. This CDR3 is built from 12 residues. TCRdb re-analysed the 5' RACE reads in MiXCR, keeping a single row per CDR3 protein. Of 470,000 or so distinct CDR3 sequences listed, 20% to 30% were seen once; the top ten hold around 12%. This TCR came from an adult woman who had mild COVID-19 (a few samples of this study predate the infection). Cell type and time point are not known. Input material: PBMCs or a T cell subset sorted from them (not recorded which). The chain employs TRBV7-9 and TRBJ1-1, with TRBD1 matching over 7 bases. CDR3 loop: CASSLEGTEGFF. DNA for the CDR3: TGTGCCAGCAGCTTAGAGGGGACAGAGGGTTTCTTT.